This T cell receptor beta chain originates from a study of shared clonotypes between healthy human individuals. Study-level background: The study drew on a couple of women and a few men aged 18 to 49 as donors.

The germline V gene encodes CDR1 SGHDT and CDR2 YYEEEE. The CDR3 length is 13 residues. V gave up 0 bases and J gave up 4 bases, with 7 bases separating them. Produced via immunoSEQ multiplex PCR; TCRdb's table is partial and in-frame only. The sample yields about 2 million clones, roughly 94% seen once. Regarding the study as a whole: Naive CD4 clonotypes were shared across several donors at roughly 5.3%. Richness estimates generally favored naive over memory subsets. Sampling used blood alone; tissue repertoires probably differ.

In regard to this clone: Its antigen is undetermined.

Only CD45RO-negative cells positively selected for CCR7 counted as naive CD8 cells, so terminally differentiated effector memory CD45RA+ cells were excluded. The chain carries TRBV5-6 and TRBJ2-5; no clear D gene. This receptor was obtained from a young man in good health. Sequenced sample: naive CD8+ T cells sorted from blood. The CDR3 DNA sequence: TGTGCCAGCAGCTTGGAAGGGCGAGAGACCCAGTACTTC. Translation gives CASSLEGRETQYF.